This is a list of T cell receptor beta chains from one sample in a study of cytomegalovirus exposure and HLA in healthy donors. Produced via immunoSEQ multiplex PCR; TCRdb's table is partial and in-frame only. The data show about 170,000 clones, roughly 79% seen once. Material for sequencing was PBMCs. The receptors originated from a woman aged 50 to 60 in good health and CMV-seropositive. CDR3s include the opening cysteine and the closing phenylalanine or tryptophan. Each record gives: J gene, V gene, clone size, CDR3 protein. Clone size appears in some rows only: once, few, many, or a class for an expanded clone.

>TRBJ2-5|TRBV9|-
CASSVGASGETQYF
>TRBJ1-5|TRBV6-5|once
CASSYGGAANQPQHF
>TRBJ1-1|TRBV30|-
CAWSVEPPDRMNTEAFF
>TRBJ1-2|TRBV28|-
CASADRPNYGYTF
>TRBJ2-3|TRBV13|-
CASKQGWDTQYF
>TRBJ1-2|TRBV6-1|-
CASSEAGAVGGYTF
>TRBJ1-1|TRBV29-1|-
CSVLEGRTEAFF
>TRBJ2-5|TRBV29-1|-
CSVRQGEETQYF
>TRBJ1-1|TRBV5-6|-
CASSLVRNTEAFF
>TRBJ1-2|TRBV19|few
CASTKDRGVGGYTF
>TRBJ2-5|TRBV2|-
CASSEDRQETQYF
>TRBJ2-3|TRBV6-4|-
CASSDRPGLITDTQYF
>TRBJ1-2|TRBV6-6|-
CASSYATGGYGYTF
>TRBJ2-5|TRBV11-2|-
CASSPRGPETQYF
>TRBJ1-1|TRBV6-1|-
CASLPRGTANTEAFF
>TRBJ2-3|TRBV27|-
CASSLLVTSGTDTQYF
>TRBJ2-5|TRBV15|-
CATSRDRAETQYF
>TRBJ1-2|TRBV30|-
CAWSVDKGGRGGYTF
>TRBJ1-2|TRBV21-1|-
CASSKARDTNYGYTF
>TRBJ2-5|TRBV21-1|-
CASSKDGDNDVSEETQYF
>TRBJ2-7|TRBV7-2|-
CASSQGGNRYEQYF
>TRBJ2-1|TRBV29-1|-
CSGAGQLSYNEQFF
>TRBJ1-1|TRBV11-2|-
CASSLGAGNTEAFF
>TRBJ1-1|TRBV4-1|-
CASSHSDREDTEAFF
>TRBJ2-3|TRBV6-1|-
CASTDRPFGTDTQYF
>TRBJ2-7|TRBV9|-
CASSPRGTGVHEQYF
>TRBJ2-5|TRBV7-8|-
CASSPQGAYTEQYF
>TRBJ1-5|TRBV12-5|-
CASGWGGQPQHF
>TRBJ1-2|TRBV7-9|-
CASSLGSTGRDVGYTF
>TRBJ2-5|TRBV28|-
CASSLPARRNQETQYF
>TRBJ2-5|TRBV29-1|-
CSVCETARQETQYF
>TRBJ1-2|TRBV4-1|once
CASSQVGGEGYGYTF
>TRBJ1-1|TRBV5-1|few
CASSLGGGVNTEAFF
>TRBJ1-2|TRBV5-1|-
CASSGGTGATF
>TRBJ2-5|TRBV5-1|-
CASSLTSGGLQETQYF
>TRBJ2-5|TRBV7-2|-
CASSPGQGGTPTQYF
>TRBJ2-1|TRBV7-2|-
CASSPDRTYNEQFF
>TRBJ1-1|TRBV7-9|-
CASSFHRDRNTEAFF
>TRBJ1-1|TRBV19|once
CASSVEGNTEAFF
>TRBJ1-4|TRBV27|few
CASGTGRMVEKLFF
>TRBJ1-2|TRBV29-1|-
CSAGQGLEGYTF
>TRBJ1-3|TRBV7-9|-
CASSYPGQLGNTIYF
>TRBJ2-1|TRBV2|-
CASSDGTSNEQFF
>TRBJ1-1|TRBV5-1|-
CASSIGSGQTEAFF
>TRBJ1-2|TRBV28|-
CASSLGDRVYGYTF
>TRBJ1-5|TRBV2|once
CASLSQGNQPQHF
>TRBJ1-6|TRBV7-9|-
CASSPYTLANSPLHF
>TRBJ2-7|TRBV7-9|-
CASSSPGEQYF
>TRBJ1-4|TRBV5-1|-
CASSTQGTSEEKLFF
>TRBJ1-5|TRBV4-1|-
CASSQYGQLDQPQHF
>TRBJ2-3|TRBV5-6|-
CASSFMGARTDTQYF
>TRBJ2-7|TRBV29-1|few
CSVEGAAGYDEQYF
>TRBJ2-7|TRBV9|-
CASSPRGSGPISYEQYF
>TRBJ2-1|TRBV25-1|-
CASKASGTYNEQFF
>TRBJ1-4|TRBV2|-
CASTSGQPNEKLFF
>TRBJ2-1|TRBV9|-
CASSRSGGASDEQFF
>TRBJ1-4|TRBV4-2|-
CASSGTGYEEKLFF